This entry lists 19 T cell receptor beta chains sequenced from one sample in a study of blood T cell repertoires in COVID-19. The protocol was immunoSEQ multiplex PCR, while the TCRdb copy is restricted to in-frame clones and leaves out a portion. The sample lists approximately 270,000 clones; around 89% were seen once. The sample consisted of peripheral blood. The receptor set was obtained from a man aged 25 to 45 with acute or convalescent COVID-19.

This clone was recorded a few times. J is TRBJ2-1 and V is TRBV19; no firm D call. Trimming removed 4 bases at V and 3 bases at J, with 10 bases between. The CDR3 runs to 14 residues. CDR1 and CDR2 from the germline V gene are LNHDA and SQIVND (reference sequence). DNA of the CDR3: TGTGCCAGTAGTAGCGAGCGCTACTACAATGAGCAGTTCTTC. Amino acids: CASSSERYYNEQFF.

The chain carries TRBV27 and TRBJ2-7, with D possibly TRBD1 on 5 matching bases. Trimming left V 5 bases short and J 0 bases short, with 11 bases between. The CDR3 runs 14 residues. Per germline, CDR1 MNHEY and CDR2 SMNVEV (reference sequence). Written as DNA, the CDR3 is TGTGCCAGCAGTGCAGGGTATGGCTCCTACGAGCAGTACTTC. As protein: CASSAGYGSYEQYF.

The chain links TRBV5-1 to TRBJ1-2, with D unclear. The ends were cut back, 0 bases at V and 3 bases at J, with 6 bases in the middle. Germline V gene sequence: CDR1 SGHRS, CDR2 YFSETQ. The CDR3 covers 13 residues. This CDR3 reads CASSLAGDYGYTF. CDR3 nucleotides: TGCGCCAGCAGCTTGGCGGGAGACTATGGCTACACCTTC.

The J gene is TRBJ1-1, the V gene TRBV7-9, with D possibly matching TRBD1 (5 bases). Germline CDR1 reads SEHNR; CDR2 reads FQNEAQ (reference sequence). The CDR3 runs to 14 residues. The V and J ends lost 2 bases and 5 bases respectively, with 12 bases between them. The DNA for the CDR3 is TGTGCCAGCAGCTTACAGCAGGGTAAAACTGAAGCTTTCTTT. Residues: CASSLQQGKTEAFF. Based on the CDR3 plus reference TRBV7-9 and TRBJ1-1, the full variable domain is DTGVSQNPRHKITKRGQNVTFRCDPISEHNRLYWYRQTLGQGPEFLTYFQNEAQLEKSRLLSDRFSAERPKGSFSTLEIQRTEQGDSAMYLCASSLQQGKTEAFFGQGTRLTVV.

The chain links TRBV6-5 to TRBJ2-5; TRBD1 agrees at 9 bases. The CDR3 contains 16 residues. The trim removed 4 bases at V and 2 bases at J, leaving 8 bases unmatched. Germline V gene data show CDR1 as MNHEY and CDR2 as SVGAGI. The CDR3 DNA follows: TGTGCCAGCAGTTCAACATCCGGGACAGGGCAAGAGACCCAGTACTTC. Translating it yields CASSSTSGTGQETQYF.

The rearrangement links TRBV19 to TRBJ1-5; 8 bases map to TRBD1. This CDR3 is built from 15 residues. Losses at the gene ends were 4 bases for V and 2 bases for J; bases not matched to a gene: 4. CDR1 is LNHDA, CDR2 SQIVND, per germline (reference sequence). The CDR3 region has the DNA TGTGCCAGTAGTACCATGACAGGGGGCAATCAGCCCCAGCATTTT. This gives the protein CASSTMTGGNQPQHF. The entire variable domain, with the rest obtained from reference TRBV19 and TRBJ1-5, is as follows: DGGITQSPKYLFRKEGQNVTLSCEQNLNHDAMYWYRQDPGQGLRLIYYSQIVNDFQKGDIAEGYSVSREKKESFPLTVTSAQKNPTAFYLCASSTMTGGNQPQHFGDGTRLSIL.

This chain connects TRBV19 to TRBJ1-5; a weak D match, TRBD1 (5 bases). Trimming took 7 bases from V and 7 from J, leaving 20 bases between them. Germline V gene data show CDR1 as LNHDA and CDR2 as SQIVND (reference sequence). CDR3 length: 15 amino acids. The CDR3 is CASKLGGSQGQPQHF. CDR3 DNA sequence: TGTGCCAGTAAACTCGGGGGGTCTCAAGGGCAGCCCCAGCATTTT.

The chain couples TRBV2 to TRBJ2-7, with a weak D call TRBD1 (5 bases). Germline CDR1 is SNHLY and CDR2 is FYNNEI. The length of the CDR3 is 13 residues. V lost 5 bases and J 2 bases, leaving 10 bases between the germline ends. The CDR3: CASSYQGTYEQYF. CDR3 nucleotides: TGTGCCAGCAGTTACCAGGGAACCTACGAGCAGTACTTC.

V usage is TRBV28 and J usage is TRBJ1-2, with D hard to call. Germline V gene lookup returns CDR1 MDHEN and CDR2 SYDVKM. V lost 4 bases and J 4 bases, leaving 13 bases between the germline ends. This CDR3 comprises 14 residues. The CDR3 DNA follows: TGTGCCAGCAGTTACAGTCCGAAAGTCTATGGCTACACCTTC. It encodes CASSYSPKVYGYTF.

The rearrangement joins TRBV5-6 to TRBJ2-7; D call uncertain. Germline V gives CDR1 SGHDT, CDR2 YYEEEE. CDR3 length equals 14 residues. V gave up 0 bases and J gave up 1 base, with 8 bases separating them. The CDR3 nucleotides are TGTGCCAGCAGCTTGGGGCTAGTATCCTACGAGCAGTACTTC. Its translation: CASSLGLVSYEQYF.

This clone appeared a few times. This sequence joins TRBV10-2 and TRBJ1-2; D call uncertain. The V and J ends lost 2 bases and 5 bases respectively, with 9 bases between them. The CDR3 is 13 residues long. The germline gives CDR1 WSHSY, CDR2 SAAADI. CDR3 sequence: CASSEDQDYGYTF. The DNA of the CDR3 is TGCGCCAGCAGTGAGGATCAGGATTATGGCTACACCTTC.

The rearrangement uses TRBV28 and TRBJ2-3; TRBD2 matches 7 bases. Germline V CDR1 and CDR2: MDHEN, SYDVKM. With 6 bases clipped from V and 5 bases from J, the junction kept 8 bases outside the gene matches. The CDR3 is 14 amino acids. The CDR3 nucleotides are TGTGCCAGCAGCCCCTGGGGGGGGGTAGATACGCAGTATTTT. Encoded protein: CASSPWGGVDTQYF. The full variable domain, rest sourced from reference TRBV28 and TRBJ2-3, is DVKVTQSSRYLVKRTGEKVFLECVQDMDHENMFWYRQDPGLGLRLIYFSYDVKMKEKGDIPEGYSVSREKKERFSLILESASTNQTSMYLCASSPWGGVDTQYFGPGTRLTVL.

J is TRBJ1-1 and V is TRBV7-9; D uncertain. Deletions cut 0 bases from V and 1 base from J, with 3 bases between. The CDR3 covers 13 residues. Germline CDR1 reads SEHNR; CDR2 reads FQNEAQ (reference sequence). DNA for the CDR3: TGTGCCAGCAGCTTAGCCGGGAACACTGAAGCTTTCTTT. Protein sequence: CASSLAGNTEAFF. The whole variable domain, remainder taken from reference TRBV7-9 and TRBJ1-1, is DTGVSQNPRHKITKRGQNVTFRCDPISEHNRLYWYRQTLGQGPEFLTYFQNEAQLEKSRLLSDRFSAERPKGSFSTLEIQRTEQGDSAMYLCASSLAGNTEAFFGQGTRLTVV.

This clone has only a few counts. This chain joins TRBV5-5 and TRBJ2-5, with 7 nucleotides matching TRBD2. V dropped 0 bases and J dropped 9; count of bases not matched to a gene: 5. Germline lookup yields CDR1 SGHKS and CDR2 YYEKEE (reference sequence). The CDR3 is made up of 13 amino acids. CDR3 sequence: CASSLETSRAQYF. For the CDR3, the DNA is TGTGCCAGCAGCTTGGAGACTAGCAGGGCCCAGTACTTC.

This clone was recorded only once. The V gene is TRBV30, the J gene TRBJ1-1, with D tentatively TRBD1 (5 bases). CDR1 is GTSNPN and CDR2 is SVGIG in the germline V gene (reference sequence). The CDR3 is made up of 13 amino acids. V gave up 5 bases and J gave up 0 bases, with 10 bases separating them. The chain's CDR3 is CAWQGSMNTEAFF. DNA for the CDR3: TGTGCCTGGCAGGGTTCAATGAACACTGAAGCTTTCTTT.

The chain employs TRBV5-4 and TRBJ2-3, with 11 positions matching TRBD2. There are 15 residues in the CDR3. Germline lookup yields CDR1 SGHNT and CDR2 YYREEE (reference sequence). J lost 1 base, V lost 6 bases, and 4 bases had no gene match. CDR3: CASTEGLAGTDTQYF. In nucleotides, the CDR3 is TGTGCCAGCACCGAGGGACTAGCGGGCACAGATACGCAGTATTTT.

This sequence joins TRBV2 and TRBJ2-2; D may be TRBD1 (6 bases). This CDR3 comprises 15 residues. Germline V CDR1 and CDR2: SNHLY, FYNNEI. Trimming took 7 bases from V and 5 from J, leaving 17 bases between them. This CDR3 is CASKSRQVGTGELFF. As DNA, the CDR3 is TGTGCCAGCAAGTCGCGACAGGTGGGGACCGGGGAGCTGTTTTTT.

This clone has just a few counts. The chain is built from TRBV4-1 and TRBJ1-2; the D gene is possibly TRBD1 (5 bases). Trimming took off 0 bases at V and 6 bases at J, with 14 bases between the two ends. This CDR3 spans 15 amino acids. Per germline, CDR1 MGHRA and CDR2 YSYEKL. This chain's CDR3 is CASSQDPGARDGYTF. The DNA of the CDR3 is TGCGCCAGCAGCCAAGATCCTGGGGCCCGAGATGGCTACACCTTC.

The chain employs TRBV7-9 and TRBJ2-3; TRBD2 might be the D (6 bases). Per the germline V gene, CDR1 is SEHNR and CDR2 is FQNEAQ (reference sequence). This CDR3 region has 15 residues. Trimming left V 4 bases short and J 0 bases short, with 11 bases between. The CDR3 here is CASSSSRGSTDTQYF. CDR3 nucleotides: TGTGCCAGCAGCTCGTCGCGGGGTAGCACAGATACGCAGTATTTT.